This is a list of T cell receptor beta chains from one sample in a study of CD8 T cells in Susac syndrome. From the immunoSEQ multiplex PCR reads, TCRdb called clonotypes with MiXCR, one entry per CDR3 protein. The top ten clones hold 0.065% to 0.1% of a sample with roughly 150,000 distinct CDR3 sequences, roughly 95% of them seen once. The sequencing input was CD4+ T cells from PBMCs. The receptors stem from a human donor with Susac syndrome. Both conserved end residues are part of each CDR3. The D gene is left open where the match is weak. Clone size is not always given. Where it is, it says once, few, many or a class for expanded clones.

abundance,d_gene,j_gene,v_gene,CDR3nt,CDR3aa
NA,TRBD2,TRBJ2-7,TRBV7-3,TGTGCCAGCAGCCCAAGCGGGAGGGCCGGCGAGCAGTACTTC,CASSPSGRAGEQYF
NA,NA,TRBJ1-5,TRBV25-1,TGTGCCAGCAGGCACAATTCAAGACAGTACAATCAGCCCCAGCATTTT,CASRHNSRQYNQPQHF
NA,NA,TRBJ1-2,TRBV4-1,TGCGCCAGCAGCCAGATGACAGCGACCTTCTATGGCTACACCTTC,CASSQMTATFYGYTF
NA,TRBD2,TRBJ2-1,TRBV20-1,TGCAGTGCTTTGGGACTAGCGGGAGTAATTGAGCAGTTCTTC,CSALGLAGVIEQFF
NA,NA,TRBJ1-4,TRBV7-6,TGTGCCAGCAGCTCAACCACTGAGAAACTGTTTTTT,CASSSTTEKLFF
NA,NA,TRBJ2-3,TRBV18,TGTGCCAGCTCACCTCGGGACAGCACAGATACGCAGTATTTT,CASSPRDSTDTQYF
once,TRBD2,TRBJ2-1,TRBV6-1,TGTGCCAGCAGTTGGGACGGGGGGTCCTACAATGAGCAGTTCTTC,CASSWDGGSYNEQFF
NA,NA,TRBJ1-5,TRBV28,TGTGCCAGCACCAAGGACGGCACCAATCAGCCCCAGCATTTT,CASTKDGTNQPQHF
NA,TRBD1,TRBJ2-7,TRBV5-1,TGCGCCAGCAGCACCCAGACAGGGTCCGAGCAGTACTTC,CASSTQTGSEQYF
NA,TRBD2,TRBJ2-2,TRBV20-1,TGCAGTGCTAGGGAACTAGCGTACGAGACCGGGGAGCTGTTTTTT,CSARELAYETGELFF
once,NA,TRBJ2-3,TRBV20-1,TGCAGTGCTCCCCCTGCAGCCAGTGGCTGGTCAGATACGCAGTATTTT,CSAPPAASGWSDTQYF
once,NA,TRBJ1-2,TRBV9,TGTGCCAGCAGCGTAGGATCCGGGAATAACTATGGCTACACCTTC,CASSVGSGNNYGYTF
NA,NA,TRBJ2-7,TRBV20-1,TGCAGTGCTAGAGATCCGAGGGGAGCCAGCTACGAGCAGTACTTC,CSARDPRGASYEQYF
NA,NA,TRBJ2-7,TRBV3-1,TGTGCCAGCAGCCAATTTTCGGGGACCTACGAGCAGTACTTC,CASSQFSGTYEQYF
NA,NA,TRBJ2-1,TRBV3-1,TGTGCCAGCAGCCATACTGGTTACAATGAGCAGTTCTTC,CASSHTGYNEQFF
once,NA,TRBJ2-3,TRBV20-1,TGCAGTGCTAGTGGGGCTAGCGATACGCAGTATTTT,CSASGASDTQYF
NA,NA,TRBJ1-1,TRBV25-1,TGTGCCAGCACCCCCCCGAGGGCCCCGCATGAAGCTTTCTTT,CASTPPRAPHEAFF
NA,NA,TRBJ1-1,TRBV7-2,TGTGCCAGCAGCTTATTTGTACTTCAGGGTACAACTGAAGCTTTCTTT,CASSLFVLQGTTEAFF
NA,NA,TRBJ1-1,TRBV7-3,TGTGCCAGCAGCCCAGCGGGGGGGCTCGCTGAAGCTTTCTTT,CASSPAGGLAEAFF
NA,TRBD1,TRBJ1-1,TRBV23-1,TGCGCCAGCGCCCCCCCGACAGGGAAAGCGGCTGAAGCTTTCTTT,CASAPPTGKAAEAFF
NA,NA,TRBJ1-4,TRBV11-2,TGTGCCAGCAGCTTAGCCCCGGCCGGGGGTGAAAAACTGTTTTTT,CASSLAPAGGEKLFF
NA,NA,TRBJ2-3,TRBV20-1,TGCAGTGCTCCCCGCCGGGATACGCAGTATTTT,CSAPRRDTQYF
NA,TRBD1,TRBJ1-1,TRBV20-1,TGCAGTGCTTGGGACAGGGGGGATACTGAAGCTTTCTTT,CSAWDRGDTEAFF
NA,NA,TRBJ1-5,TRBV2,TGTGCCAGCAGTGAAAGGAGCCCCCACAGGGTCGGGAATCAGCCCCAGCATTTT,CASSERSPHRVGNQPQHF
NA,NA,TRBJ1-1,TRBV11-2,TGTGCCAGCAGCCCCGTGGCTTTCTTT,CASSPVAFF
NA,NA,TRBJ2-3,TRBV3-1,TGTGCCAGCAGCCGTGACAGCGTCAGCACAGATACGCAGTATTTT,CASSRDSVSTDTQYF
once,NA,TRBJ1-1,TRBV19,TGTGCCAGCGGCCCGCGGGGCACTGAAGCTTTCTTT,CASGPRGTEAFF
NA,TRBD2,TRBJ2-2,TRBV6-2/TRBV6-3,TGTGCCAGCAGCCTGAGCGGGGCCCGACTCGCGAACACCGGGGAGCTGTTTTTT,CASSLSGARLANTGELFF
NA,NA,TRBJ2-4,TRBV3-1,TGTGCCAGCAGCCAGGGACCGTTAGCCAAAAACATTCAGTACTTC,CASSQGPLAKNIQYF
NA,NA,TRBJ1-1,TRBV5-1,TGCGCCAGCAGCGCCACAGGGACATCCCCCCCGATGAACACTGAAGCTTTCTTT,CASSATGTSPPMNTEAFF
NA,TRBD2,TRBJ2-3,TRBV20-1,TGCAGTGCCTCCAGGACTAGCGGGGTCACAGATACGCAGTATTTT,CSASRTSGVTDTQYF
NA,NA,TRBJ1-5,TRBV4-1,TGCGCCAGCAGCCAAGAGGAAGTTTATAGCAATCAGCCCCAGCATTTT,CASSQEEVYSNQPQHF
NA,TRBD2,TRBJ2-1,TRBV20-1,TGCAGTGCTAGACCCAGCGGGAGAACAGATGAGCAGTTCTTC,CSARPSGRTDEQFF
NA,NA,TRBJ2-1,TRBV27,TGTGCCAGCCGAGAGGGCCTGGGGGTCTACAATGAGCAGTTCTTC,CASREGLGVYNEQFF
NA,NA,TRBJ1-1,TRBV6-6,TGTGCCAGCAGTCCGGGAGGGGGGAGCACTGAAGCTTTCTTT,CASSPGGGSTEAFF
NA,NA,TRBJ1-6,TRBV6-6,TGTGCCAGCTCCCAGGGTAGGGATTCACCCCTCCACTTT,CASSQGRDSPLHF
NA,NA,TRBJ2-7,TRBV6-2/TRBV6-3,TGTGCCAGCATACCGGGACCCCTCTCCTACGAGCAGTACTTC,CASIPGPLSYEQYF
NA,TRBD2,TRBJ2-1,TRBV5-1,TGCGCCAGCAGCTTGAGATCCCTAGCGGGGGCCGGCGCCTCCTACAATGAGCAGTTCTTC,CASSLRSLAGAGASYNEQFF
NA,TRBD1,TRBJ1-2,TRBV12-3/TRBV12-4,TGTGCCAGCAGCGGACAGGGGAATGGCTACACCTTC,CASSGQGNGYTF
NA,NA,TRBJ1-1,TRBV28,TGTGCCAGCCTCGAGATGAACACTGAAGCTTTCTTT,CASLEMNTEAFF
NA,NA,TRBJ1-1,TRBV4-1,TGCGCCAGCAGCCAAAGCACAGGGACGACCCAAGCTTTCTTT,CASSQSTGTTQAFF
NA,TRBD1,TRBJ2-2,TRBV5-4,TGTGCCAGCAGCTTAGGGACAGCCACCGGGGAGCTGTTTTTT,CASSLGTATGELFF